This record concerns one T cell receptor beta chain sequence. TCRdb reanalysed the 5' RACE reads using MiXCR and keeps one entry per CDR3 protein. The data show approximately 250,000 distinct CDR3 sequences, roughly a sixth seen once. The ends were cut back, 5 bases at V and 5 bases at J, with 13 bases in the middle. The CDR3 totals 13 residues. This sample was taken from a study of T-cell memory formation after mild COVID-19. Sample: PBMCs or a T cell subset sorted from them (not recorded which). This clonotype was sampled from a man between 18 and 29 years old who had mild COVID-19 (a few samples of this study predate the infection). Cell type and time point are not known. The V call is TRBV12-3 or TRBV12-4, the J call TRBJ2-7; D unclear. The chain's CDR3 is CASSLFPGHEQYF. DNA of the CDR3: TGTGCCAGCAGTCTATTCCCCGGGCACGAGCAGTACTTC.